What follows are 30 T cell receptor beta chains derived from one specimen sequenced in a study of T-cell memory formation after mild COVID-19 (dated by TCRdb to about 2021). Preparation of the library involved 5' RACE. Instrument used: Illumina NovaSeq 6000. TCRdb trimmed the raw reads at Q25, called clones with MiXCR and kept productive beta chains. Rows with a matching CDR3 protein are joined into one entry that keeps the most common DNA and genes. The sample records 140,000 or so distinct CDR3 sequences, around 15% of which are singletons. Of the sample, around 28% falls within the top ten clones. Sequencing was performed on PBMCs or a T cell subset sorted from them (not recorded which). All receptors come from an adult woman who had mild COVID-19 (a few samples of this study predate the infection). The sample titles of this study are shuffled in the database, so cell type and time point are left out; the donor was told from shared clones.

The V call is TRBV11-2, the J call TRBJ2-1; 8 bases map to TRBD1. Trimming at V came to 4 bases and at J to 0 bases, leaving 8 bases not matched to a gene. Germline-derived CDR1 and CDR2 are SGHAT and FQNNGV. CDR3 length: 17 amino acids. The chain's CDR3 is CASSSRQGSSSYNEQFF. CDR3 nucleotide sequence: TGTGCCAGCAGCTCCCGACAGGGGTCGAGCTCCTACAATGAGCAGTTCTTC. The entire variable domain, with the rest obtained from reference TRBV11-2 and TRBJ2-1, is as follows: EAGVAQSPRYKIIEKRQSVAFWCNPISGHATLYWYQQILGQGPKLLIQFQNNGVVDDSQLPKDRFSAERLKGVDSTLKIQPAKLEDSAVYLCASSSRQGSSSYNEQFFGPGTRLTVL.

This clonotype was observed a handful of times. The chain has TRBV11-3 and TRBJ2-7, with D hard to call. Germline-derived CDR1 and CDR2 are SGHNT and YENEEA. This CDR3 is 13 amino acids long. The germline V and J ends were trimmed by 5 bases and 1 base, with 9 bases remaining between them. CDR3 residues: CASSPRLSYEQYF. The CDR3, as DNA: TGTGCCAGCAGCCCCCGGTTGTCCTACGAGCAGTACTTC.

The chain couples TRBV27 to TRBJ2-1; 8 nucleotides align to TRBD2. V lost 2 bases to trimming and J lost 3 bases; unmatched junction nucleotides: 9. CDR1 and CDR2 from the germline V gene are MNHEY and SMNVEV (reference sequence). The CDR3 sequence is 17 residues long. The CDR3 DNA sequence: TGTGCCAGCAGTTTAATAGGCCTAGCGGGTCTCTACAATGAGCAGTTCTTC. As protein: CASSLIGLAGLYNEQFF.

The CDR3 protein is CATSDLRGNEQFF. CDR3 coding DNA: TGTGCCACCAGTGATTTGAGGGGTAATGAGCAGTTCTTC. The rearrangement links TRBV24-1 to TRBJ2-1, with a tentative D call TRBD1 (5 bases). The length of the CDR3 is 13 residues. V lost 0 bases, J lost 7 bases, and 6 bases lay in between. Germline loops: CDR1 KGHDR, CDR2 SFDVKD.

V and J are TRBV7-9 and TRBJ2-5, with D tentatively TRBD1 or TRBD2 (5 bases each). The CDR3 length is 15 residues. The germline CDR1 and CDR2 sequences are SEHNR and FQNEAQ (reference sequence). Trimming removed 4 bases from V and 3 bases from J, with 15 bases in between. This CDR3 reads CASSSPGPAKETQYF. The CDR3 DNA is TGTGCCAGCAGCTCCCCGGGACCGGCTAAAGAGACCCAGTACTTC.

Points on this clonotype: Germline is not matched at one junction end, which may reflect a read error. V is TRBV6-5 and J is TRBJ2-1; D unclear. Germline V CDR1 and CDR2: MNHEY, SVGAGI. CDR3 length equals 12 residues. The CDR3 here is CARSYVPGEQFF. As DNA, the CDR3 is TGTGCCAGAAGTTACGTTCCGGGTGAGCAGTTCTTC.

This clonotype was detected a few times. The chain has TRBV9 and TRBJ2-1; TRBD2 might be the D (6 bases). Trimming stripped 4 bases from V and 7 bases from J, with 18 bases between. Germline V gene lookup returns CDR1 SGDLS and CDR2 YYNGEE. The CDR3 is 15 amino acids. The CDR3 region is CASSPEEGIGNEQFF. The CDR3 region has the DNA TGTGCCAGCAGCCCAGAGGAGGGGATAGGGAATGAGCAGTTCTTC.

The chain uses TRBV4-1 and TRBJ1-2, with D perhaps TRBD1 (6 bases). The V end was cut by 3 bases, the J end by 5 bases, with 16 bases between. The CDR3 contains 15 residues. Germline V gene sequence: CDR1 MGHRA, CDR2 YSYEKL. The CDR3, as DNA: TGCGCCAGCAGCCACCGGATGACAGGCGATTATGGCTACACCTTC. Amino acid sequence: CASSHRMTGDYGYTF.

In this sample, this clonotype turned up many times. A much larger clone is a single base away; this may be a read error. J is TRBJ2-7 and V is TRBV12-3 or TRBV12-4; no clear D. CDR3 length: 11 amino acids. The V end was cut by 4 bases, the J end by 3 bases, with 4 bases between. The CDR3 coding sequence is TGTGCCAGCAGTTGGGACTACGAGCAGTACTTC. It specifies CASSWDYEQYF.

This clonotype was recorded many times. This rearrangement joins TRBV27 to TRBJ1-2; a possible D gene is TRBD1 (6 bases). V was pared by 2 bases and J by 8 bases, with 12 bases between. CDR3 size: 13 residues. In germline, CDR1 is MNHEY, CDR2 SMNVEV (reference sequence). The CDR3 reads CASSLQGLRGYTF. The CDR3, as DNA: TGTGCCAGCAGTTTACAGGGGTTGCGGGGCTACACCTTC.

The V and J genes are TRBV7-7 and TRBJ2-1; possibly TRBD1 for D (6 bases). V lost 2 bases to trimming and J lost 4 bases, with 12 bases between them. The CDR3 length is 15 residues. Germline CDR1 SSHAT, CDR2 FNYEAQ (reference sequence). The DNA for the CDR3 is TGTGCCAGCAGCTTACTTCCAGGACAGTACAATGAGCAGTTCTTC. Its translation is CASSLLPGQYNEQFF.

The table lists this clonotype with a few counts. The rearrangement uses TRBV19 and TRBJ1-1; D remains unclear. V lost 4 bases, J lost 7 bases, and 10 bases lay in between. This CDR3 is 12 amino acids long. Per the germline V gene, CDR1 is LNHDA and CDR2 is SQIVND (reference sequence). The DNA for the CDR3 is TGTGCCAGTAGTAAGGGCGGAAGTGAAGCTTTCTTT. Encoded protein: CASSKGGSEAFF. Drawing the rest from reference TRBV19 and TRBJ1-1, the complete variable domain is DGGITQSPKYLFRKEGQNVTLSCEQNLNHDAMYWYRQDPGQGLRLIYYSQIVNDFQKGDIAEGYSVSREKKESFPLTVTSAQKNPTAFYLCASSKGGSEAFFGQGTRLTVV.

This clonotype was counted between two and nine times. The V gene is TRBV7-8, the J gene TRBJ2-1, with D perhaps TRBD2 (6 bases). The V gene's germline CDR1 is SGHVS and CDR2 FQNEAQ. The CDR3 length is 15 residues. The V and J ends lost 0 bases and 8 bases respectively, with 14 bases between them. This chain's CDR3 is CASSLATRSGHEQFF. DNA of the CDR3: TGTGCCAGCAGCTTAGCGACTAGATCGGGGCATGAGCAGTTCTTC.

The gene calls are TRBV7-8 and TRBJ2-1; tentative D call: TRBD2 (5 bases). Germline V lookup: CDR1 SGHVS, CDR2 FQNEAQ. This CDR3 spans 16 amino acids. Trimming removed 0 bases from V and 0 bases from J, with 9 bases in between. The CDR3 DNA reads TGTGCCAGCAGCTTAGCCGGGGTTAGCTCCTACAATGAGCAGTTCTTC. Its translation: CASSLAGVSSYNEQFF.

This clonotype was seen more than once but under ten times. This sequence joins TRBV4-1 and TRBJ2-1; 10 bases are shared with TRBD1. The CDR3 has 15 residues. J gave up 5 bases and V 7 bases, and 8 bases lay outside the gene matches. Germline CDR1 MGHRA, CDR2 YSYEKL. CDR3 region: CASKGTGEPNNEQFF. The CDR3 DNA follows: TGCGCCAGCAAGGGGACAGGGGAACCAAACAATGAGCAGTTCTTC.

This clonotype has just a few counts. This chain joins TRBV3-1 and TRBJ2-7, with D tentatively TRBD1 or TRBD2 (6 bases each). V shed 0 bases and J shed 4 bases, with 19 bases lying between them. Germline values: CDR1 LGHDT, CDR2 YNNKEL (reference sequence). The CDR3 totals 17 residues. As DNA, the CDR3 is TGTGCCAGCAGCCAAGAGCCTCTGCTGGGGGGCCCATACGAGCAGTACTTC. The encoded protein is CASSQEPLLGGPYEQYF.

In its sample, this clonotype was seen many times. The CDR3 is CASSLARGSPDTQYF. Here the CDR3 DNA reads TGTGCCAGCAGTTTGGCCAGGGGGTCTCCAGATACGCAGTATTTT. This chain connects TRBV12-3 or TRBV12-4 to TRBJ2-3, with 7 bases that match TRBD1. The V gene end was trimmed by 3 bases and the J gene end by 4 bases; junction bases not matched to a gene: 7. The CDR3 has 15 amino acids.

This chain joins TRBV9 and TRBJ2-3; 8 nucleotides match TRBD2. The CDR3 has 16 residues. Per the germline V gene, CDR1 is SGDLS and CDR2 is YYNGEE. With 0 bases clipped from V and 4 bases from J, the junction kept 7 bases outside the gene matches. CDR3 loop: CASSVVGAGGPDTQYF. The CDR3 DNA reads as TGTGCCAGCAGCGTAGTGGGTGCGGGGGGCCCAGATACGCAGTATTTT.

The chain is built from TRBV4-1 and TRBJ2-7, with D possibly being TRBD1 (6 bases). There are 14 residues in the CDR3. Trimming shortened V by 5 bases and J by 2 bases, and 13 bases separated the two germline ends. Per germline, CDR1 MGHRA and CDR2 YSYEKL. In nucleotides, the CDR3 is TGCGCCAGCAGCTACTCGACAGGTACCTACGAGCAGTACTTC. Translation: CASSYSTGTYEQYF.

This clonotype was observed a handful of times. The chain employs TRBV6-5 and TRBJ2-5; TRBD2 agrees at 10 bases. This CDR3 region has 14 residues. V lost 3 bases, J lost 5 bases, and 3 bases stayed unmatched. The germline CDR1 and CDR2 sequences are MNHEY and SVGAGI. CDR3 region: CASSYGSGRETQYF. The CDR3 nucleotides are TGTGCCAGCAGTTATGGTAGCGGGAGGGAGACCCAGTACTTC.

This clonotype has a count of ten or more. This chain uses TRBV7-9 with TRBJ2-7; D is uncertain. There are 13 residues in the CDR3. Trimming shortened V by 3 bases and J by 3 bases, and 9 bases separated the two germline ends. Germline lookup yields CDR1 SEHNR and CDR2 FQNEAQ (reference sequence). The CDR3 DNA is TGTGCCAGCAGCTTTTCGACGGACTACGAGCAGTACTTC. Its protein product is CASSFSTDYEQYF.

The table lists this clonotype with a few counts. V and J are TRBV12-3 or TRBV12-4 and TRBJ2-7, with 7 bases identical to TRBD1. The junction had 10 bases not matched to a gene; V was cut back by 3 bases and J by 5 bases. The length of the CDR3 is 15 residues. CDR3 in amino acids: CASSFPGQWTDEQYF. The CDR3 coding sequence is TGTGCCAGCAGTTTCCCGGGACAGTGGACGGACGAGCAGTACTTC.

The CDR3 loop reads CASSQGLNEQFF. In nucleotides, the CDR3 is TGTGCCAGCAGCCAAGGACTGAATGAGCAGTTCTTC. The chain links TRBV4-2 to TRBJ2-1; D ambiguous. Trimming pared 1 base from V and 7 bases from J, leaving 5 bases between. This CDR3 is built from 12 residues. Germline CDR1 is LGHNA and CDR2 is YNFKEQ.

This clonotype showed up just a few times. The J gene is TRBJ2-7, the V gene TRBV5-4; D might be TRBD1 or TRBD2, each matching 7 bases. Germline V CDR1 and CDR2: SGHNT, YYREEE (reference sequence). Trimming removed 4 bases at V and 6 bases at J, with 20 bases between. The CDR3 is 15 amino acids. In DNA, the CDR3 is TGTGCCAGCAGCCATTATAACAGGGGAGGGCTCGAGCAGTACTTC. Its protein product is CASSHYNRGGLEQYF.

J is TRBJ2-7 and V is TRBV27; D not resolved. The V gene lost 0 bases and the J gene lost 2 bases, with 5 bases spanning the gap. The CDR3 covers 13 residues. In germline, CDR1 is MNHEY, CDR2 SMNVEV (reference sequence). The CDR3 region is CASSLSTPYEQYF. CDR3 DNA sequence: TGTGCCAGCAGTTTATCCACCCCCTACGAGCAGTACTTC.

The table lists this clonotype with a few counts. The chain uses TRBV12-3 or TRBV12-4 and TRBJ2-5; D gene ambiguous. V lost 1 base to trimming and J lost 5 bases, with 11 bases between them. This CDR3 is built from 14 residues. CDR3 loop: CASSLDTWGETQYF. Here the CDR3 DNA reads TGTGCCAGCAGTTTAGACACGTGGGGTGAGACCCAGTACTTC.

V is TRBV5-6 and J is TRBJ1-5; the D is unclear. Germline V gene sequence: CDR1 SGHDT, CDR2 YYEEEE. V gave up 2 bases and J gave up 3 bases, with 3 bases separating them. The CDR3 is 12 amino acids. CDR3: CASSFTNQPQHF. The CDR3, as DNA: TGTGCCAGCAGCTTTACCAATCAGCCCCAGCATTTT.

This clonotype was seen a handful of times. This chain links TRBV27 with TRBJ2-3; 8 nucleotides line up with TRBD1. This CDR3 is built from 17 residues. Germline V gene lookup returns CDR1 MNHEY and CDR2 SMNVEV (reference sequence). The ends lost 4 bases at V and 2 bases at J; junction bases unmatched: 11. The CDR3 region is CASSSTGGSLITDTQYF. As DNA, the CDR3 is TGTGCCAGCAGTTCTACAGGGGGATCTTTGATCACAGATACGCAGTATTTT.

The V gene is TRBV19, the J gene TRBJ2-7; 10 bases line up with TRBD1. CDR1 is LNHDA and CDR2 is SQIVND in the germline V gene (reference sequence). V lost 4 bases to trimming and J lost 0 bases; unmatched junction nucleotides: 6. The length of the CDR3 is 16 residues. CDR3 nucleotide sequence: TGTGCCAGTAGTACTTCCGGGACAGGGGCCTCCTACGAGCAGTACTTC. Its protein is CASSTSGTGASYEQYF.

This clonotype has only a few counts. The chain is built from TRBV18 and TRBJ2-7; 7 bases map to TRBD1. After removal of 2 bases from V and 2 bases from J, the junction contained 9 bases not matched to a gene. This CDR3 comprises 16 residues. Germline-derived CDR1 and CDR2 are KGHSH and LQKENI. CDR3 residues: CASSPKDRSYTYEQYF. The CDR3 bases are TGTGCCAGCTCACCAAAGGACAGGAGCTACACCTACGAGCAGTACTTC.